Here is one TCR beta chain with its context. Its cognate antigen has yet to be identified. One end of the junction does not line up with germline, which may come from a read error. This specimen belongs to a study of tumor-infiltrating lymphocytes in oesophageal squamous cell carcinoma (TCRdb year 2016). The library was produced with PCR. Instrument on record: Illumina HiSeq 2000. The public reads were reanalyzed by TCRdb: fastp trimming at Q25, MiXCR alignment, in-frame beta chains only. Records with the same CDR3 protein are collapsed into one entry carrying the most frequent genes and DNA. A total of around 22,000 distinct CDR3 sequences appear in this sample, under 35% of them only once. Of the sample, roughly 19% falls within the top ten clones. The CDR3 sequence holds 13 residues, the cysteine and phenylalanine included. This entry keeps only the CDR3 DNA: 39 bases, framed from base 1. CDR1 and CDR2 were assigned from the germline V gene as SGHVS and FNYEAQ.

This clonotype originated in a female donor with esophageal squamous cell carcinoma. The sequenced material came from esophageal tumor tissue. Recombination connected TRBV7-6 to TRBJ1-1, with no D gene named confidently. The DNA sequence is TGTGCCAGCAGCTCCGCAAAGAACACTGAAGATTTCTTT. It encodes CASSSAKNTEDFF. Full variable domain (CDR3 extended with the reference TRBV7-6 and TRBJ1-1 proteins): GAGVSQSPRYKVTKRGQDVALRCDPISGHVSLYWYRQALGQGPEFLTYFNYEAQQDKSGLPNDRFSAERPEGSISTLTIQRTEQRDSAMYRCASSSAKNTEDFFGQGTRLTVV.